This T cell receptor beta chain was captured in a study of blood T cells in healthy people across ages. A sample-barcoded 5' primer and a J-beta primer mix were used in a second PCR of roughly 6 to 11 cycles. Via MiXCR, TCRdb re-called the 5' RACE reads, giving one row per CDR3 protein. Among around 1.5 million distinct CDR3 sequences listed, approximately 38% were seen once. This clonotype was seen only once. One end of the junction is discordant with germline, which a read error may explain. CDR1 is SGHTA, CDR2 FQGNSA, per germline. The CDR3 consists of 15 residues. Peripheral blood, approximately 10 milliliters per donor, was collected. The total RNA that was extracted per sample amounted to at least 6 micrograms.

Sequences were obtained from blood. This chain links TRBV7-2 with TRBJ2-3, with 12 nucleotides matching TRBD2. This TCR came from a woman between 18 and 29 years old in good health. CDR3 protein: CAGSPSGGAWNTQYF. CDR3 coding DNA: TGTGCCGGCAGCCCTAGCGGGGGGGCTTGGAATACGCAGTATTTT.